This T cell receptor beta chain was found in a study of blood T cell repertoires in COVID-19. Study-wide context: Material from acute and convalescent COVID-19 was sourced from the United States, Italy and Spain.

Participants' own reports of clinical history determined their cohort assignment. Contact with a PCR-confirmed or clinician-diagnosed COVID-19 case occurred within 2 weeks of entry. The trim removed 4 bases at V and 7 bases at J, leaving 6 bases unmatched. Germline-derived CDR1 and CDR2 are SGDLS and YYNGEE. CDR3 length: 15 residues. TCRdb keeps only in-frame clones here, not all; method: immunoSEQ multiplex PCR. The top ten clones hold approximately 2.7% of a sample with about 260,000 clones, about 91% of them seen once. The source is a man aged 35 to 55 who had been exposed to COVID-19. What was sequenced was PBMCs or T cells enriched from blood (not recorded which). The chain uses TRBV9 and TRBJ1-6; TRBD1 agrees at 9 bases. CDR3 region: CASSKTGGKNSPLHF. The CDR3 nucleotides are TGTGCCAGCAGCAAAACAGGGGGCAAAAATTCACCCCTCCACTTT.